Listed here are 28 T cell receptor beta chains from one sample, sequenced in a study of CD8 T cells in Susac syndrome. A quantity of about 0.5 to 1 ug RNA underwent reverse transcription using random hexamers. TCRdb reprocessed the immunoSEQ multiplex PCR reads with MiXCR, giving one entry per CDR3 protein. The sample includes some 200,000 distinct CDR3 sequences, under 97% of them seen just once. The specimen was CD4+ T cells from PBMCs. Every receptor here comes from a human donor with Susac syndrome.

The chain is built from TRBV6-5 and TRBJ1-2; no reliable D call. Germline V gene sequence: CDR1 MNHEY, CDR2 SVGAGI. The CDR3 length is 14 residues. V was shortened by 0 bases and J by 6 bases, with 11 bases between the two germline ends. Written as DNA, the CDR3 is TGTGCCAGCAGTTACTCGCCACCGTCCAATGGCTACACCTTC. Translating it yields CASSYSPPSNGYTF.

The table lists this clonotype with a count of one. The rearrangement links TRBV25-1 to TRBJ2-2; 7 bases agree with TRBD1. The CDR3 contains 15 residues. J gave up 3 bases and V 5 bases, and 6 bases lay outside the gene matches. The germline V gene encodes CDR1 MGHDK and CDR2 SYGVNS. The CDR3 DNA reads TGTGCCAGCAGTCGTCCAGGGGGACACACCGGGGAGCTGTTTTTT. Its protein is CASSRPGGHTGELFF. Together with reference TRBV25-1 and TRBJ2-2, the CDR3 gives the full variable domain: EADIYQTPRYLVIGTGKKITLECSQTMGHDKMYWYQQDPGMELHLIHYSYGVNSTEKGDLSSESTVSRIRTEHFPLTLESARPSHTSQYLCASSRPGGHTGELFFGEGSRLTVL.

The J gene is TRBJ2-1, the V gene TRBV9, with TRBD2 matching 7 bases. The CDR3 has 15 amino acids. The V gene's germline CDR1 is SGDLS and CDR2 YYNGEE. Trimming cost V 0 bases and J 9 bases; bases outside gene matches: 9. CDR3 coding DNA: TGTGCCAGCAGCGTAGGAGCGGGAACACAAAGTGAGCAGTTCTTC. Protein product: CASSVGAGTQSEQFF.

This clonotype was recorded only once. The chain uses TRBV30 and TRBJ2-7; the D gene could be TRBD1 or TRBD2 (5 bases each). Germline-derived CDR1 and CDR2 are GTSNPN and SVGIG (reference sequence). Deletions cut 5 bases from V and 0 bases from J, with 8 bases between. This CDR3 is 12 amino acids long. CDR3 in DNA: TGTGCCTGGGGGGGAAACTCCTACGAGCAGTACTTC. Protein: CAWGGNSYEQYF.

The V and J genes are TRBV20-1 and TRBJ1-5, with 10 bases identical to TRBD1. The CDR3 covers 15 residues. Germline V CDR1 and CDR2: DFQATT, SNEGSKA (reference sequence). V lost 3 bases to trimming and J lost 6 bases; unmatched junction nucleotides: 8. The CDR3 nucleotides read TGCAGTGCTAGGGCTGGGACAGGGGCTTTTCAGCCCCAGCATTTT. As protein: CSARAGTGAFQPQHF.

The chain links TRBV7-2 to TRBJ2-7; D is uncertain. Germline-derived CDR1 and CDR2 are SGHTA and FQGNSA. The CDR3 runs to 14 residues. V lost 8 bases and J 2 bases, leaving 16 bases between the germline ends. The CDR3 here is CASEEGSTTYEQYF. The CDR3 DNA follows: TGTGCCAGCGAAGAAGGCTCTACTACCTACGAGCAGTACTTC. Supplemented by reference TRBV7-2 and TRBJ2-7, the full variable domain reads GAGVSQSPSNKVTEKGKDVELRCDPISGHTALYWYRQSLGQGLEFLIYFQGNSAPDKSGLPSDRFSAERTGGSVSTLTIQRTQQEDSAVYLCASEEGSTTYEQYFGPGTRLTVT.

The V gene is TRBV28, the J gene TRBJ2-7; possibly TRBD1 or TRBD2 for D (6 bases each). This CDR3 comprises 14 residues. CDR1 is MDHEN and CDR2 is SYDVKM in the germline V gene. Trimming stripped 6 bases from V and 3 bases from J, with 15 bases between. CDR3 loop: CASSRSGANYEQYF. CDR3 nucleotide sequence: TGTGCCAGCAGCAGATCGGGGGCGAACTACGAGCAGTACTTC. The whole variable domain, filled in from reference TRBV28 and TRBJ2-7, reads DVKVTQSSRYLVKRTGEKVFLECVQDMDHENMFWYRQDPGLGLRLIYFSYDVKMKEKGDIPEGYSVSREKKERFSLILESASTNQTSMYLCASSRSGANYEQYFGPGTRLTVT.

V gene TRBV5-1 combines with J gene TRBJ2-2; D remains unclear. Germline V gives CDR1 SGHRS, CDR2 YFSETQ. The V gene lost 0 bases and the J gene lost 0 bases, with 6 bases spanning the gap. The CDR3 has 15 amino acids. CDR3 sequence reads: CASSLATSNTGELFF. The CDR3 nucleotides read TGCGCCAGCAGCTTGGCCACTTCGAACACCGGGGAGCTGTTTTTT.

The chain combines TRBV4-3 with TRBJ1-2; D is unclear. This CDR3 is 14 amino acids long. Germline V gene sequence: CDR1 LGHNA, CDR2 YSLEER. V was trimmed by 1 base and J by 6 bases, leaving 12 bases between them. The CDR3 loop is CASSQGPPGDGYTF. The DNA of the CDR3 is TGCGCCAGCAGCCAAGGTCCCCCCGGGGATGGCTACACCTTC.

The chain links TRBV5-4 to TRBJ2-7; possibly TRBD1 for D (6 bases). Between the trimmed V and J ends, which lost 4 bases and 3 bases, there was a span of 20 bases. The CDR3 loop spans 16 amino acids. Germline CDR1 is SGHNT and CDR2 is YYREEE (reference sequence). The CDR3: CASSHKGQIRGYEQYF. CDR3 DNA: TGTGCCAGCAGCCACAAAGGACAGATTCGGGGCTACGAGCAGTACTTC. Looking up the rest from reference TRBV5-4 and TRBJ2-7 gives the full variable domain: ETGVTQSPTHLIKTRGQQVTLRCSSQSGHNTVSWYQQALGQGPQFIFQYYREEENGRGNFPPRFSGLQFPNYSSELNVNALELDDSALYLCASSHKGQIRGYEQYFGPGTRLTVT.

The V and J genes are TRBV5-4 and TRBJ2-5, with D possibly matching TRBD1 (5 bases). V was shortened by 0 bases and J by 7 bases, with 7 bases between the two germline ends. CDR1 and CDR2 from the germline V gene are SGHNT and YYREEE (reference sequence). The CDR3 spans 12 residues. The CDR3 nucleotides are TGTGCCAGCAGCTTGGACACAGGGACCCAGTACTTC. It codes for CASSLDTGTQYF.

The chain links TRBV5-1 to TRBJ2-1; D is undetermined. The V end was cut by 1 base, the J end by 7 bases, with 9 bases between. The germline V gene has CDR1 SGHRS and CDR2 YFSETQ. CDR3 size: 13 residues. The CDR3 spells CASSLHSLNEQFF. The CDR3 bases are TGCGCCAGCAGCTTGCACAGCCTAAATGAGCAGTTCTTC.

The chain employs TRBV7-3 and TRBJ2-1; D remains unclear. V dropped 6 bases and J dropped 4 bases, with 13 bases sitting between them. The CDR3 extends over 14 amino acids. CDR1 and CDR2 from the germline V gene are SGHTA and FQGTGA. The CDR3 sequence: CASRTRAGYNEQFF. In DNA form, the CDR3 reads TGTGCCAGCAGGACCCGGGCCGGATACAATGAGCAGTTCTTC.

J is TRBJ2-7 and V is TRBV5-6; D is unclear. Germline V gene sequence: CDR1 SGHDT, CDR2 YYEEEE. The CDR3 has 12 residues. The V and J ends lost 4 bases and 3 bases respectively, with 8 bases between them. Here the CDR3 DNA reads TGTGCCAGCAGCCGGAGCTACTACGAGCAGTACTTC. This codes for CASSRSYYEQYF.

This clonotype came up once. The gene calls are TRBV27 and TRBJ1-5, with D maybe TRBD1 (5 bases). Looked up from germline, CDR1 is MNHEY and CDR2 is SMNVEV (reference sequence). The CDR3 extends over 13 amino acids. The V end lost 4 bases, the J end lost 5 bases, and 9 bases lay between the germline ends. This CDR3 reads CASSSVGDQPQHF. CDR3 sequence (DNA): TGTGCCAGCAGTTCTGTGGGGGATCAGCCCCAGCATTTT.

The V gene is TRBV27, the J gene TRBJ1-5; TRBD1 matches at 12 bases. This CDR3 has 19 amino acids. Germline V gene sequence: CDR1 MNHEY, CDR2 SMNVEV (reference sequence). The J segment lost 2 bases and the V segment lost 2 bases, leaving 10 bases of the junction unmatched. CDR3 nucleotide sequence: TGTGCCAGCAGTTTACCCTCGGGACAGGGGGCCAGGGGCAATCAGCCCCAGCATTTT. Translated: CASSLPSGQGARGNQPQHF.

This chain uses TRBV5-4 with TRBJ1-3, with TRBD1 matching 7 bases. The CDR3 consists of 15 residues. Per germline, CDR1 SGHNT and CDR2 YYREEE (reference sequence). V shed 0 bases, J shed 4 bases, and the junction held 4 bases outside the gene matches. The CDR3: CASSLDRGSGNTIYF. CDR3 in DNA: TGTGCCAGCAGCTTGGACAGGGGATCAGGAAACACCATATATTTT. Using reference TRBV5-4 and TRBJ1-3 for the parts outside the CDR3, the full variable domain is ETGVTQSPTHLIKTRGQQVTLRCSSQSGHNTVSWYQQALGQGPQFIFQYYREEENGRGNFPPRFSGLQFPNYSSELNVNALELDDSALYLCASSLDRGSGNTIYFGEGSWLTVV.

The CDR3 region has the DNA TGTGCCAGCAGCGTAGGCGGCAGGTTGGACGGGGAGCTGTTTTTT. The encoded protein is CASSVGGRLDGELFF. V and J are TRBV9 and TRBJ2-2, with D uncertain. Looked up from germline, CDR1 is SGDLS and CDR2 is YYNGEE. Trimming took 0 bases from V and 7 from J, leaving 13 bases between them. The CDR3 length is 15 residues.

The chain couples TRBV29-1 to TRBJ2-2; 11 nucleotides agree with TRBD2. V trimming: 6 bases; J trimming: 0 bases; junction bases outside the gene matches: 9. CDR1 SQVTM and CDR2 ANQGSEA come from the germline V gene. The CDR3 has 17 residues. The CDR3 spells CSVPSGGLFANTGELFF. The CDR3 DNA reads TGCAGCGTCCCTAGCGGGGGGTTGTTCGCGAACACCGGGGAGCTGTTTTTT.

The chain couples TRBV12-3 or TRBV12-4 to TRBJ2-3, with D tentatively TRBD1 or TRBD2 (5 bases each). Trimming left V 1 base short and J 4 bases short, with 12 bases between. The length of the CDR3 is 15 residues. CDR3 protein: CASSLGGTSADTQYF. In DNA form, the CDR3 reads TGTGCCAGCAGTTTAGGAGGGACGTCGGCAGATACGCAGTATTTT.

This sequence joins TRBV9 and TRBJ2-5, with D perhaps given as TRBD1 or TRBD2 (5 bases each). The CDR3 runs to 14 residues. Trimming removed 7 bases from V and 2 bases from J, with 15 bases in between. Germline V gene lookup returns CDR1 SGDLS and CDR2 YYNGEE. Here the CDR3 reads CASGQRGEQETQYF. CDR3 sequence (DNA): TGTGCCAGCGGGCAAAGGGGAGAACAAGAGACCCAGTACTTC.

The rearrangement joins TRBV15 to TRBJ1-2; D unresolved. V lost 3 bases, J lost 4 bases, and 15 bases lay in between. The CDR3 totals 15 residues. Germline-derived CDR1 and CDR2 are LNHNV and YYDKDF (reference sequence). CDR3 nucleotide sequence: TGTGCCACCAGCAGCCCCGCCCGCCCAGGCTATGGCTACACCTTC. It yields the protein CATSSPARPGYGYTF.

This chain uses TRBV29-1 with TRBJ1-4, with D maybe TRBD1 (6 bases). The CDR3 runs to 15 residues. Per germline, CDR1 SQVTM and CDR2 ANQGSEA. Trimming left V 1 base short and J 5 bases short, with 14 bases between. This CDR3 reads CSVEASGDGNEKLFF. Here the CDR3 DNA reads TGCAGCGTTGAAGCATCAGGGGACGGCAATGAAAAACTGTTTTTT.

This chain uses TRBV10-3 with TRBJ2-2, with 7 bases fitting TRBD1. The V segment lost 6 bases and the J segment 1 base; nucleotides outside the gene matches: 5. CDR1 and CDR2 (germline): ENHRY, SYGVKD. The CDR3 runs to 15 residues. In DNA form, the CDR3 reads TGTGCCATCAGGGGGACAGCCGAGAACACCGGGGAGCTGTTTTTT. Its translation is CAIRGTAENTGELFF.

This clonotype was seen a single time. The chain recombines TRBV12-3 or TRBV12-4 with TRBJ1-5; TRBD1 matches 10 bases. The V segment lost 7 bases and the J segment 9 bases; nucleotides outside the gene matches: 12. There are 15 residues in the CDR3. CDR3 sequence: CASTIGTGEIGPQHF. The DNA of the CDR3 is TGTGCCAGCACTATCGGGACAGGGGAAATCGGGCCCCAGCATTTT.

This chain links TRBV5-1 with TRBJ2-2; 8 positions match TRBD2. The V gene end was trimmed by 7 bases and the J gene end by 2 bases; junction bases not matched to a gene: 7. This CDR3 has 15 amino acids. Germline V gene sequence: CDR1 SGHRS, CDR2 YFSETQ. In DNA form, the CDR3 reads TGCGCCAGCCAGGCGGGGACTAGAAACACCGGGGAGCTGTTTTTT. Protein sequence: CASQAGTRNTGELFF.

This clonotype was observed a few times. V gene TRBV18 combines with J gene TRBJ1-1; D is undetermined. The germline V gene encodes CDR1 KGHSH and CDR2 LQKENI. This CDR3 has 13 amino acids. The V gene lost 5 bases and the J gene lost 0 bases, with 7 bases spanning the gap. DNA of the CDR3: TGTGCCAGCTCAGGAGACATGAACACTGAAGCTTTCTTT. Its protein is CASSGDMNTEAFF.

The chain couples TRBV30 to TRBJ1-1; maybe TRBD1 (6 bases). This CDR3 has 13 amino acids. Germline V gene lookup returns CDR1 GTSNPN and CDR2 SVGIG (reference sequence). V was pared by 7 bases and J by 8 bases, with 20 bases between. This chain's CDR3 is CASTGSKVGEAFF. The CDR3 DNA sequence: TGTGCCTCTACAGGGTCTAAGGTGGGGGAAGCTTTCTTT.